This T cell receptor beta chain appears in the sequencing data of a study of blood T cell repertoires in COVID-19. Looking at the study overall: Samples taken during acute and convalescent COVID-19 were collected in the United States, Italy and Spain. T cells, B-cell-depleted T cells, or PBMCs provided the cDNA or gDNA that served as material.

Original handling: Amplification of reference gene primers provided the estimated nucleated cell counts. Data came from immunoSEQ multiplex PCR; TCRdb stores just in-frame clones and leaves some out. V and J calls and clone size come straight from that table; D and trimming were deduced from the DNA. The sample includes 200,000 or so clones, about 88% of them seen just once. Trimming at V came to 4 bases and at J to 2 bases, leaving 7 bases not matched to a gene. The CDR3 spans 15 residues. The germline V gene has CDR1 MNHEY and CDR2 SMNVEV (reference sequence). Sequencing was performed on peripheral blood. The rearrangement uses TRBV27 and TRBJ2-5, with 7 positions matching TRBD1. The clonotype originates from a man in his 60s with acute or convalescent COVID-19. CDR3 bases: TGTGCCAGCAGTTATGGACAGGAACGACAAGAGACCCAGTACTTC. Translating it yields CASSYGQERQETQYF.